A selection of T cell receptor beta chains follows, all from one sample in a study of cytomegalovirus exposure and HLA in healthy donors. This table comes from immunoSEQ multiplex PCR, and its TCRdb copy is limited to in-frame clones, with some not included. The sample consists of approximately 92,000 clones, 70% to 80% of them appearing once. The specimen sequenced was PBMCs. The receptors come from a man in his sixties in good health and CMV-seronegative. Each CDR3 is given with its conserved first and last residue. The D gene is left open where the match is weak. The size field is filled for only some rows; it gives once, few, many or a size class.

j_call clone_size v_call cdr3_length d_call cdr3_nt cdr3_aa
TRBJ2-7 . TRBV6-6 15 . TGTGCCAGCAGTTACAGTCGGACAGATTCCTACGAGCAGTACTTC CASSYSRTDSYEQYF
TRBJ2-6 . TRBV4-3 17 . TGCGCCAGCAGCCGGGGGGACCGGGGCTCTGGGGCCAACGTCCTGACTTTC CASSRGDRGSGANVLTF
TRBJ2-5 . TRBV5-1 12 . TGCGCCAGCAGCTCCATCAGAGAGACCCAGTACTTC CASSSIRETQYF
TRBJ1-5 . TRBV23-1 15 . TGCGCCAGCAGTCAATCGACCAGAGGCGATCAGCCCCAGCATTTT CASSQSTRGDQPQHF
TRBJ2-7 few TRBV18 19 TRBD1 TGTGCCAGCTCACCACGGTCAACAGGGGGCTCCCTATCCTCCTACGAGCAGTACTTC CASSPRSTGGSLSSYEQYF
TRBJ2-7 many TRBV6-6 16 TRBD1 TGTGCCAGCAGTTACGTTGGGACAGGGAACCCCTACGAGCAGTACTTC CASSYVGTGNPYEQYF
TRBJ2-7 . TRBV2 15 . TGTGCCAGCACCAGACTAGTGGTAATCTCCTACGAGCAGTACTTC CASTRLVVISYEQYF
TRBJ2-4 once TRBV6-5 15 . TGTGCCAGCAGGGGGGGGCGGGGTGGCGATCACATTCAGTACTTC CASRGGRGGDHIQYF
TRBJ2-3 . TRBV29-1 11 . TGCAGCCTTGGTGGGGGGGACAGGACGGATTTT CSLGGGDRTDF
TRBJ2-7 . TRBV6-1 14 TRBD1 TGTGCCAGCAGGTGGGACAGGGGTCTCTACGAGCAGTACTTC CASRWDRGLYEQYF
TRBJ1-5 . TRBV4-2 16 . TGTGCCAGCAGCCAAGGATTTCGGGAGAGCAATCAGCCCCAGCATTTT CASSQGFRESNQPQHF
TRBJ1-1 . TRBV19 14 . TGTGCCAGTAGTTCTGACCCAGGGGACACTGAAGCTTTCTTT CASSSDPGDTEAFF
TRBJ2-1 . TRBV7-8 15 . TGTGCCAGCAGCGCGGGGACAGTCATTAACAATGAGCAGTTCTTC CASSAGTVINNEQFF
TRBJ1-1 . TRBV7-2 15 TRBD1 TGTGCCAGCAGCTTAACACGGACAGGGGACACTGAAGCTTTCTTT CASSLTRTGDTEAFF
TRBJ2-7 . TRBV28 15 . TGTGCCAGCGTTGGCCCGGGGCGGGGTGCATACGAGCAGTACTTC CASVGPGRGAYEQYF
TRBJ2-2 few TRBV7-7 16 TRBD2 TGTGCCAGCAGCTTAGTAAGCGGGACTAACACCGGGGAGCTGTTTTTT CASSLVSGTNTGELFF
TRBJ1-2 . TRBV5-4 18 TRBD1 TGTGCCAGCAGCTCCGGACAGGACGGGGTAGGCACCCACTATGGCTACACCTTC CASSSGQDGVGTHYGYTF
TRBJ2-7 . TRBV6-6 12 . TGTGCCAGCGGGGCAGGGGATTATGAGCAGTACTTC CASGAGDYEQYF
TRBJ2-3 . TRBV4-3 17 TRBD2 TGCGCCAGCAGCCCCTGGGGACTAGCGGGGGGGCGGGGTACGCAGTATTTT CASSPWGLAGGRGTQYF
TRBJ2-7 few TRBV7-2 13 TRBD1 TGTGCCAGCAGCCGACAGGGGGCTAGCGAGCAGTACTTC CASSRQGASEQYF
TRBJ2-3 . TRBV7-2 18 TRBD2 TGTGCCAGCAGCCCCAAGCGACCGACTAGCGGGAGCACAGATACGCAGTATTTT CASSPKRPTSGSTDTQYF
TRBJ2-5 few TRBV5-1 15 . TGCGCCAGCAGCTTGGGTACTAGCCGACAAGAGACCCAGTACTTC CASSLGTSRQETQYF
TRBJ2-3 . TRBV6-4 15 TRBD2 TGTGCCAGCAGTGACTCTAGCGGGGAGTCAGATACGCAGTATTTT CASSDSSGESDTQYF
TRBJ2-7 . TRBV7-9 15 . TGTGCCAGCAGCCTTGAGGGGCTGGGGGGCTACGAGCAGTACTTC CASSLEGLGGYEQYF
TRBJ1-2 . TRBV7-9 15 . TGTGCCAGCACCCCAGCGGCGGGGCTTAACTATGGCTACACCTTC CASTPAAGLNYGYTF
TRBJ2-1 . TRBV5-6 17 TRBD2 TGTGCCAGCAGCTTGATACGTCGCGGGGGGGTATACAATGAGCAGTTCTTC CASSLIRRGGVYNEQFF
TRBJ2-1 . TRBV25-1 14 TRBD2 TGTGCCAGCAGCGGGACTAGCGGAAACAATGAGCAGTTCTTC CASSGTSGNNEQFF
TRBJ2-5 . TRBV6-1 12 . TGTGCCAGCAGTGAATTCAGGGAGACCCAGTACTTC CASSEFRETQYF
TRBJ1-5 few TRBV28 12 . TGTGCCAGCAGACAAATCAATCAGCCCCAGCATTTT CASRQINQPQHF
TRBJ1-2 few TRBV6-6 15 . TGTGCCAGCAGTTACTCCCACGACCCAGGTTATGGCTACACCTTC CASSYSHDPGYGYTF
TRBJ1-3 . TRBV6-1 13 . TGTGCCAGCAGTGTTGTGGATGACAGCACCATATATTTT CASSVVDDSTIYF
TRBJ1-1 . TRBV2 13 . TGTGCCAGCAGTGATGACAGTCAGCTTGAAGCTTTCTTT CASSDDSQLEAFF
TRBJ2-1 . TRBV29-1 14 TRBD2 TGCAGCGTTACCGGACTAGCGGGGTACAATGAGCAGTTCTTC CSVTGLAGYNEQFF
TRBJ2-4 . TRBV6-7 16 . TGTGCCAGCAGCTCAATCCCGGGACTAGCCAAAAACATTCAGTACTTC CASSSIPGLAKNIQYF
TRBJ2-5 . TRBV2 13 . TGTGCCAGCAGTGAGTTTTTAGAAGAGACCCAGTACTTC CASSEFLEETQYF
TRBJ1-1 . TRBV19 16 . TGTGCCAGTAGTATAGCGGTTAGGGGAGGAGGCACTGAAGCTTTCTTT CASSIAVRGGGTEAFF
TRBJ2-2 . TRBV7-2 12 . TGTGCCAGCAGCTTAACTCTCGGGGAGCTGTTTTTT CASSLTLGELFF
TRBJ2-5 . TRBV5-1 15 TRBD1 TGCGCCAGCAGCTTGGGACTTACAGGGGAAGAGACCCAGTACTTC CASSLGLTGEETQYF
TRBJ1-1 . TRBV7-9 14 . TGTGCCAGCAGAACCTCAGGGCAGTGGGCTGAAGCTTTCTTT CASRTSGQWAEAFF
TRBJ2-3 . TRBV5-6 15 TRBD1 TGTGCCTACCGGGACAGGACGGGCGTAGGAGATACGCAGTATTTT CAYRDRTGVGDTQYF
TRBJ1-6 few TRBV7-2 15 . TGTGCCAGCAGCGCCCAGGGTAGGGATAATTCACCCCTCCACTTT CASSAQGRDNSPLHF
TRBJ2-7 . TRBV15 16 TRBD1 TGTGCCACCAGCAGGGGGCAAGGGACAGGCCTTTTCGAGCAGTACTTC CATSRGQGTGLFEQYF
TRBJ2-7 . TRBV9 13 . TGTGCCAGCAGCGTAGAACAGAGATCCGAGCAGTACTTC CASSVEQRSEQYF
TRBJ2-7 . TRBV5-6 14 TRBD1 TGTGCCAGCAGTTACGACAGGGGAACTCACGAGCAGTACTTC CASSYDRGTHEQYF
TRBJ2-1 . TRBV9 13 . TGTGCCAGCAGCAACCGGGACAACAATGAGCAGTTCTTC CASSNRDNNEQFF
TRBJ1-1 . TRBV21-1 17 . TGTGCCAGCAGCAAAGGAGCCAGGGGAACTCGGAACACTGAAGCTTTCTTT CASSKGARGTRNTEAFF
TRBJ2-2 few TRBV5-4 16 . TGTGCCAGCAGCTTCCCCGCCGACAGAAACACCGGGGAGCTGTTTTTT CASSFPADRNTGELFF
TRBJ2-7 . TRBV23-1 16 . TGCGCCAGCAGTCACCGCTGGGGCAGGGGCTCCTACGAGCAGTACTTC CASSHRWGRGSYEQYF
TRBJ1-1 . TRBV5-5 15 . TGTGCCAGCAGCTTCCAACAGAAGAATACACTTGAAGCTTTCTTT CASSFQQKNTLEAFF
TRBJ1-4 . TRBV25-1 13 . TGTGCCAGCAGTGCTCAGGGAAACGAAAAACTGTTTTTT CASSAQGNEKLFF
TRBJ1-1 few TRBV18 16 TRBD1 TGTGCCAGCTCACCACCGGTGGCAGGGGGGAACACTGAAGCTTTCTTT CASSPPVAGGNTEAFF
TRBJ2-7 . TRBV4-1 15 . TGCGCCAGCAGCCAAGCTTCTGGGCCCGCCTACGAGCAGTACTTC CASSQASGPAYEQYF
TRBJ1-4 many TRBV7-8 15 TRBD1 TGTGCCAGCAGCTTAATCGGACAGGGTCGGGAAAAACTGTTTTTT CASSLIGQGREKLFF
TRBJ1-2 . TRBV29-1 13 TRBD1 TGCAGCGCCGGACAGGGCCTAAACTATGGCTACACCTTC CSAGQGLNYGYTF
TRBJ2-1 . TRBV7-6 13 . TGTGCCAGCAGCTTTTCGACAAACAATGAGCAGTTCTTC CASSFSTNNEQFF
TRBJ2-1 . TRBV5-1 15 TRBD2 TGCGCCAGCAGCTTGGCTAGCGGGTTTGACAATGAGCAGTTCTTC CASSLASGFDNEQFF
TRBJ2-2 . TRBV6-5 15 . TGTGCCAGCAGCCGCGGCCCTGATTTGACCGGGGAGCTGTTTTTT CASSRGPDLTGELFF
TRBJ2-3 . TRBV27 17 . TGTGCCAGCAGGTCCGCCTGGGGGCGGGGGAGCACAGATACGCAGTATTTT CASRSAWGRGSTDTQYF
TRBJ2-4 . TRBV7-9 16 TRBD1 TGTGCCAGCAGCTTACAGAGACAGGGTTTGGCGGACATTCAGTACTTC CASSLQRQGLADIQYF
TRBJ2-1 . TRBV7-2 13 TRBD2 TGTGCCAGCAGCCCCGATAGCGGGAGGGGGGAGTTCTTC CASSPDSGRGEFF